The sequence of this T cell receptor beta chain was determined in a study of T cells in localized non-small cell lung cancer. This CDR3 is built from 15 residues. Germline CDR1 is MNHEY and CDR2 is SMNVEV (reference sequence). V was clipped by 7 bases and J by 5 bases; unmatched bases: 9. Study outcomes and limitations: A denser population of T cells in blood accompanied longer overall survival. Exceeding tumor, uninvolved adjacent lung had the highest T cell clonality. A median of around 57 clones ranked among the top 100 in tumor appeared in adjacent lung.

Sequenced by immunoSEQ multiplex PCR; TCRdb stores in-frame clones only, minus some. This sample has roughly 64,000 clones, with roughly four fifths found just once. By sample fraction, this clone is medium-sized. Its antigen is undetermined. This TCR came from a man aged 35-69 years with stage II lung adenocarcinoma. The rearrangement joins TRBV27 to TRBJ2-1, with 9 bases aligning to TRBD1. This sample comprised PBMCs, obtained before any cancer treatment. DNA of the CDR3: TGTGCCAGCACCCTAGGGACAGGGTTTAACAATGAGCAGTTCTTC. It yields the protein CASTLGTGFNNEQFF.